A selection of T cell receptor beta chains follows, all from one sample in a study of graft-versus-host responses after intestinal transplantation. The method was immunoSEQ multiplex PCR; TCRdb's version includes in-frame clones alone and lacks a portion of them. Seen here are several thousand clones, roughly a third observed once, and the top ten hold about 6.3%. The sample here was alloreactive CD8+ T cells from a mixed lymphocyte reaction culture, taken before transplantation. These TCRs come from a human patient who was an organ donor for intestinal transplantation. Each CDR3 is given with its conserved first and last residue. A D gene is named only where the DNA matches it firmly. For some rows the clone size is stated as once, few or many, or as a class when expanded; others skip it.

V: TRBV7-7
length: 18
J: TRBJ2-6
size: NA
D: NA
DNA: TGTGCCAGCAGCCACCAGTTAGTGCCACAAAGTCGGGCCAACGTCCTGACTTTC
CDR3: CASSHQLVPQSRANVLTF

V: TRBV7-3
length: 19
J: TRBJ2-6
size: medium-sized
D: NA
DNA: TGTGCCAGCAGCTTAAATCCGGGGGCGCGTAGCACTGGGGCCAACGTCCTGACTTTC
CDR3: CASSLNPGARSTGANVLTF

V: TRBV6-5
length: 13
J: TRBJ2-3
size: NA
D: NA
DNA: TGTGCCAGCAGTTACGTCGGCACAGATACGCAGTATTTT
CDR3: CASSYVGTDTQYF

V: TRBV4-2
length: 14
J: TRBJ2-7
size: NA
D: NA
DNA: TGTGCCAGCAGTCATTCAACCCGAGGATTTGAGCAGTACTTC
CDR3: CASSHSTRGFEQYF

V: TRBV14
length: 17
J: TRBJ2-7
size: NA
D: TRBD2
DNA: TGTGCCAGCAACCTACGCCTTAGTAGCGGGGGCACATACGAGCAGTACTTC
CDR3: CASNLRLSSGGTYEQYF

V: TRBV4-3
length: 13
J: TRBJ2-7
size: few
D: NA
DNA: TGCGCCAGCAGCCAGGCCAGGGGCCACGAGCAGTACTTC
CDR3: CASSQARGHEQYF

V: TRBV7-9
length: 15
J: TRBJ2-3
size: few
D: TRBD2
DNA: TGTGCCAGCAGCTACCTTAGCGGGGGGGGAGATACGCAGTATTTT
CDR3: CASSYLSGGGDTQYF

V: TRBV7-9
length: 13
J: TRBJ2-3
size: NA
D: NA
DNA: TGTGCCAGCAGCTGGGGGGCGGCAGATACGCAGTATTTT
CDR3: CASSWGAADTQYF

V: TRBV6-5
length: 13
J: TRBJ2-5
size: few
D: NA
DNA: TGTGCCAGCAGCGTCTATGCCCGGGAGACCCAGTACTTC
CDR3: CASSVYARETQYF

V: TRBV6-5
length: 12
J: TRBJ2-5
size: NA
D: NA
DNA: TGTGCCAGCAGTTACAGAGCGTGGGCCCAGTACTTC
CDR3: CASSYRAWAQYF

V: TRBV4-1
length: 17
J: TRBJ2-5
size: few
D: TRBD2
DNA: TGCGCCAGCAGCCAAAGTGGGAAGCGGGGGCGGCGAGAGACCCAGTACTTC
CDR3: CASSQSGKRGRRETQYF

V: TRBV25-1
length: 14
J: TRBJ2-7
size: NA
D: TRBD1
DNA: TGTGCCAGCAGCCCCCGGGACAGGGTCTACGAGCAGTACTTC
CDR3: CASSPRDRVYEQYF

V: TRBV5-1
length: 13
J: TRBJ1-6
size: NA
D: NA
DNA: TGCGCCAGCAGCTTGGCCGGGTGGGTTCCCCTCCACTTT
CDR3: CASSLAGWVPLHF

V: TRBV11-2
length: 15
J: TRBJ1-6
size: NA
D: NA
DNA: TGTGCCAGCAGCTTAATGCGCAGGGGAAGATCACCCCTCCACTTT
CDR3: CASSLMRRGRSPLHF

V: TRBV9
length: 14
J: TRBJ1-2
size: NA
D: NA
DNA: TGTGCCAGCAGCGGAAGGACGGGTGACTATGGCTACACCTTC
CDR3: CASSGRTGDYGYTF

V: TRBV9
length: 13
J: TRBJ1-1
size: large
D: NA
DNA: TGTGCCAGCAGCGTAGACCAGAACACTGAAGCTTTCTTT
CDR3: CASSVDQNTEAFF

V: TRBV6-5
length: 15
J: TRBJ2-1
size: few
D: NA
DNA: TGTGCCAGCAGTTACTCGGACTTCCTTTACAATGAGCAGTTCTTC
CDR3: CASSYSDFLYNEQFF

V: TRBV27
length: 15
J: TRBJ2-1
size: NA
D: NA
DNA: TGTGCCAGCAGTTTGCTAGCCGGGGCCAACAATGAGCAGTTCTTC
CDR3: CASSLLAGANNEQFF

V: TRBV7-9
length: 15
J: TRBJ1-3
size: NA
D: NA
DNA: TGTGCCAGCAGCGGTCAGGCACTCTCTGGAAACACCATATATTTT
CDR3: CASSGQALSGNTIYF

V: TRBV19
length: 11
J: TRBJ2-2
size: few
D: NA
DNA: TGTGGTACAGGGAACACCGGGGAGCTGTTTTTT
CDR3: CGTGNTGELFF

V: TRBV27
length: 13
J: TRBJ2-3
size: few
D: NA
DNA: TGTGCCAGCAGTTTGACTAACGCAGATACGCAGTATTTT
CDR3: CASSLTNADTQYF

V: TRBV5-6
length: 13
J: TRBJ2-5
size: NA
D: NA
DNA: TGTGCCAGCAGCTTGGAGTACCAAGAGACCCAGTACTTC
CDR3: CASSLEYQETQYF

V: TRBV6-5
length: 12
J: TRBJ2-7
size: many
D: TRBD1
DNA: TGTGCCAGCAGACAGGGGCTCTACGAGCAGTACTTC
CDR3: CASRQGLYEQYF

V: TRBV7-3
length: 17
J: TRBJ1-1
size: medium-sized
D: NA
DNA: TGTGCCAGCAGCTTAGGGTTATGTCGGGGAATCAACACTGAAGCTTTCTTT
CDR3: CASSLGLCRGINTEAFF

V: TRBV5-6
length: 14
J: TRBJ1-2
size: NA
D: NA
DNA: TGTGCCAGCAGCTGGCCGGCCACAGCCTATGGCTACACCTTC
CDR3: CASSWPATAYGYTF

V: TRBV6-1
length: 16
J: TRBJ2-7
size: medium-sized
D: NA
DNA: TGTGCCAGCAGTCAAGCAGGCAGGGACCACTCCTACGAGCAGTACTTC
CDR3: CASSQAGRDHSYEQYF

V: TRBV7-8
length: 16
J: TRBJ1-4
size: medium-sized
D: NA
DNA: TGTGCCAGCAGCTTAGCCACAGGGCTGTTGGATGAAAAACTGTTTTTT
CDR3: CASSLATGLLDEKLFF

V: TRBV13
length: 16
J: TRBJ1-2
size: few
D: TRBD1
DNA: TGTGCCAGCAGTGAAGCTCGCACAGGGGGCGGCTATGGCTACACCTTC
CDR3: CASSEARTGGGYGYTF